Sequencing of this T cell receptor beta chain was carried out in a study of blood T cell repertoires in COVID-19. Overall study: PBMCs, B-cell-depleted T cells, or T cells provided the cDNA or gDNA that made up the material.

V was pared by 2 bases and J by 3 bases, with 11 bases between. The CDR3 totals 14 residues. Per germline, CDR1 MNHEY and CDR2 SMNVEV (reference sequence). Those enrolled, adults aged roughly 18 to 89 years, came from fewer than 25 US areas. Per the study methods: Amplified reference gene primers provided the basis for estimating nucleated cell counts. Profiling relied on immunoSEQ multiplex PCR, and the TCRdb table lists in-frame clones only, not all of them. The DNA gave D and trimming, while V, J and clone size come from that table. The sample holds roughly 200,000 clones, 90% seen once. V usage is TRBV27 and J usage is TRBJ2-7; D unclear. This sequence originates from a man aged 25-40 years who had recovered from COVID-19. The sequencing input was PBMCs or T cells enriched from blood (not recorded which). The CDR3 nucleotides read TGTGCCAGCAGTTTAGGGCAAGACCTCTACGAGCAGTACTTC. Translation gives CASSLGQDLYEQYF.